A single sample is the source of the 14 T cell receptor beta chains below, sequenced in a study of blood T cell repertoires in COVID-19 (dated by TCRdb to about 2020). Receptor libraries were prepared by the immunoSEQ multiplex PCR assay. TCRdb took over this immuneACCESS table, retaining in-frame rearrangements with V and J assigned. Such tables are incomplete; in checked studies, under half of the missing clones stem from an unresolved V gene, and the remainder is unexplained. This sample gives about 220,000 clones in total; about 85% of them show up just once. 15% to 20% of the sample comes from the top ten. Sequencing was done on a sample of peripheral blood. All receptors come from a man aged 30 to 39 with active or convalescent COVID-19.

This rearrangement joins TRBV2 to TRBJ2-7; 7 positions match TRBD2. The V gene's germline CDR1 is SNHLY and CDR2 FYNNEI. CDR3 length equals 15 residues. V trimming: 6 bases; J trimming: 1 base; junction bases outside the gene matches: 9. The CDR3 reads CASSGGSQGSYEQYF. The CDR3 DNA sequence: TGTGCCAGCAGCGGGGGGTCGCAGGGTTCCTACGAGCAGTACTTC.

The chain is built from TRBV6-5 and TRBJ1-5; the D is unclear. Looked up from germline, CDR1 is MNHEY and CDR2 is SVGAGI. V was trimmed by 6 bases and J by 11 bases, leaving 17 bases between them. CDR3 size: 13 residues. The CDR3 loop reads CASSPKPEVAQHF. In DNA form, the CDR3 reads TGTGCCAGCAGCCCCAAACCGGAGGTGGCCCAGCATTTT.

This clone was seen only once. The chain combines TRBV28 with TRBJ1-1; 7 bases are a match to TRBD1. The CDR3 has 15 amino acids. In germline, CDR1 is MDHEN, CDR2 SYDVKM. Trimming at V came to 2 bases and at J to 4 bases, leaving 7 bases not matched to a gene. Here the CDR3 reads CASSLQVTGTTEAFF. In DNA form, the CDR3 reads TGTGCCAGCAGTTTACAGGTGACAGGGACCACTGAAGCTTTCTTT.

This clone occurred a few times. This rearrangement joins TRBV5-8 to TRBJ1-2; D is ambiguous. V was shortened by 0 bases and J by 4 bases, with 7 bases between the two germline ends. This CDR3 comprises 13 residues. The germline V gene encodes CDR1 SGHTS and CDR2 YDEGEE. The CDR3 region is CASSLDSFYGYTF. DNA for the CDR3: TGTGCCAGCAGCTTGGACAGCTTCTATGGCTACACCTTC.

V and J are TRBV28 and TRBJ2-5, with 7 positions matching TRBD1. The junction had 14 bases not matched to a gene; V was cut back by 6 bases and J by 7 bases. This CDR3 spans 15 amino acids. Germline values: CDR1 MDHEN, CDR2 SYDVKM. CDR3 bases: TGTGCCAGCAGGCCAGACAGGGTCTATGCAGGGACCCAGTACTTC. Translation: CASRPDRVYAGTQYF.

This sequence joins TRBV4-3 and TRBJ2-3; 12 nucleotides align to TRBD2. Trimming at V came to 2 bases and at J to 5 bases, leaving 2 bases not matched to a gene. Germline V gives CDR1 LGHNA, CDR2 YSLEER. The CDR3 has 15 amino acids. The CDR3 is CASSQQLAGGDTQYF. DNA of the CDR3: TGCGCCAGCAGCCAACAACTAGCGGGAGGAGATACGCAGTATTTT.

Here the CDR3 DNA reads TGCGCCAGCAGCCAGGGGACAGGGCGAGACAAAAACATTCAGTACTTC. It encodes CASSQGTGRDKNIQYF. This rearrangement joins TRBV4-1 to TRBJ2-4; 9 nucleotides line up with TRBD1. This CDR3 region has 16 residues. V shed 3 bases and J 3 bases; nucleotides not matched to a gene: 6. CDR1 and CDR2 (germline): MGHRA, YSYEKL.

The genes are TRBV9 and TRBJ1-4; D is unclear. This CDR3 is built from 17 residues. Germline CDR1 is SGDLS and CDR2 is YYNGEE. With 4 bases removed from V and 7 bases from J, the gap between germline ends came to 23 bases. CDR3 protein: CASSFRNEGPSIEKLFF. Here the CDR3 DNA reads TGTGCCAGCAGCTTCCGTAATGAGGGCCCGAGCATTGAAAAACTGTTTTTT.

V gene TRBV12-3 or TRBV12-4 combines with J gene TRBJ2-6; D is unresolved. V was trimmed by 5 bases and J by 1 base, leaving 3 bases between them. The CDR3 consists of 13 residues. This CDR3 reads CASSPSGANVLTF. The CDR3 nucleotides are TGTGCCAGCAGTCCGTCTGGGGCCAACGTCCTGACTTTC.

V usage is TRBV5-6 and J usage is TRBJ1-1, with 7 bases identical to TRBD1. Germline V lookup: CDR1 SGHDT, CDR2 YYEEEE. The CDR3 loop spans 15 amino acids. V dropped 2 bases and J dropped 1; count of bases not matched to a gene: 5. The DNA for the CDR3 is TGTGCCAGCAGCTTTGCCACAGGGGAGAACACTGAAGCTTTCTTT. This sequence encodes CASSFATGENTEAFF.

The chain uses TRBV18 and TRBJ2-7; 9 bases are a match to TRBD1. The V gene's germline CDR1 is KGHSH and CDR2 LQKENI. The trim removed 4 bases at V and 5 bases at J, leaving 9 bases unmatched. This CDR3 region has 15 residues. As DNA, the CDR3 is TGTGCCAGCTCACAACGACAGGGGGGCGTCGACGAGCAGTACTTC. Translation gives CASSQRQGGVDEQYF.

This chain joins TRBV19 and TRBJ2-3, with 8 bases that match TRBD2. Looked up from germline, CDR1 is LNHDA and CDR2 is SQIVND (reference sequence). The V and J ends lost 8 bases and 1 base, in that order; junction bases with no gene match: 14. This CDR3 is built from 17 residues. CDR3 sequence: CASGPGGRRGGTDTQYF. The DNA for the CDR3 is TGTGCCAGTGGGCCCGGGGGTCGGCGGGGGGGCACAGATACGCAGTATTTT. Full variable domain (rest looked up from reference TRBV19 and TRBJ2-3): DGGITQSPKYLFRKEGQNVTLSCEQNLNHDAMYWYRQDPGQGLRLIYYSQIVNDFQKGDIAEGYSVSREKKESFPLTVTSAQKNPTAFYLCASGPGGRRGGTDTQYFGPGTRLTVL.

The rearrangement uses TRBV6-2 or TRBV6-3 and TRBJ2-7, with D unresolved. V was clipped by 7 bases and J by 6 bases, with 19 bases between them. Germline V CDR1 and CDR2: MNHEY, SVGEGT. The CDR3 totals 14 residues. The CDR3 reads CASTPSSRGTEQYF. The DNA for the CDR3 is TGTGCCAGCACCCCCTCCAGTCGTGGTACCGAGCAGTACTTC.

The CDR3 coding sequence is TGTGCCAGCAGTTCCGGACAGGGAAACACCATATATTTT. Translating it yields CASSSGQGNTIYF. This chain connects TRBV12-3 or TRBV12-4 to TRBJ1-3, with D possibly matching TRBD1 (6 bases). Between the trimmed V and J ends, which lost 4 bases and 4 bases, there was a span of 8 bases. The CDR3 has 13 amino acids.